Described below is a single T cell receptor (beta chain) sequence and its context. Its specific antigen is unknown. Base quality data are lacking; no much larger clone is found one base away. The data derive from a study of blood T cell repertoires in COVID-19 (dated by TCRdb to the early 2020s). As for the study more broadly: Samples from collaborators originated in the United States, Italy and Spain and spanned both the acute and convalescent phases of COVID-19. The material from the prospective study consisted of cDNA or gDNA derived from T cells, B-cell-depleted T cells, or PBMCs. The dataset comprised deeply sampled blood TCRbeta repertoires from subjects exposed to, actively infected with, or recovered from COVID-19. The repertoires were released in a freely available public database intended as a resource for research on the immune response to SARS-CoV-2. Samples were obtained from the ongoing ImmuneRACE study (first 160 participants) and from 1,254 subjects provided by 6 global collaborators. Sample metadata almost always included a de-identified subject ID, COVID-19 status, age in years and sex. HLA class I and class II types, where available, came from metadata supplied by the sample provider rather than from assay-based typing. The investigation overall reported the following: How much clinical and demographic metadata was included differed by source and by participant, and the metadata was provided uncurated.

The immunoSEQ Assay, a bias-controlled multiplex PCR, was used to amplify TCRbeta CDR3 regions from genomic DNA. In the paper's pipeline: The number of nucleated cells in each sample was estimated by amplification of reference gene primers within the assay. To quantify the absolute abundance of each unique TCRbeta CDR3 rearrangement, sequence reads were collapsed and filtered. For each sample, productive Simpson clonality was calculated as the square root of Simpson's diversity index across productive rearrangements. In TCRdb, the immuneACCESS table is reduced to in-frame sequences with V and J assigned. These tables do not hold every clone; where another copy was compared, an unresolved V gene accounts for under half, and the others remain unexplained. Clone size and the V and J calls come from that table; the DNA yielded D and trimming. The sample table records roughly 200,000 clones; 85% to 90% of these occur just once. The top ten constitute around 1.5% of the sample.

Each collaborating institution followed its own protocols to collect whole blood in K2EDTA tubes. For TCRbeta analysis, collaborators shipped samples as frozen whole blood, isolated PBMCs, or DNA extracted from either of those sample types. From its cysteine to its phenylalanine, the CDR3 spans 13 amino acids. Only CDR3 DNA is held: 39 bases, read in frame from base 1. The trim is 6 bases for V and 3 bases for J, with a gap of 12 bases between the germline ends. In this chain, TRBV12-3 or TRBV12-4 is recombined with TRBJ2-7; TRBD2 is a weak D gene call, 6 bases matching. This TCR was recovered from a man aged 18 to 30 with active or convalescent COVID-19. Sequencing used peripheral blood. The CDR3 protein sequence reads: CASRRSGYYEQYF. The DNA sequence is given as TGTGCCAGCAGACGCAGCGGGTACTACGAGCAGTACTTC.